This TCR beta chain was sequenced during a study of blood T cell repertoires in COVID-19. Across the whole study: Material from acute and convalescent COVID-19 was sourced from the United States, Italy and Spain. The cDNA or gDNA used as material had been derived from T cells, B-cell-depleted T cells, or PBMCs.

Donors were grouped by their self-reported clinical history. V dropped 0 bases and J dropped 4; count of bases not matched to a gene: 3. The CDR3 is made up of 14 amino acids. The germline V gene has CDR1 SGHRS and CDR2 YFSETQ. Method: immunoSEQ multiplex PCR; TCRdb's copy keeps in-frame clones and lacks some. The table has 220,000 or so clones, around 87% seen once. This clonotype was sampled from a woman aged 18-29 years in a cohort exposed to, infected with or recovered from COVID-19 (not recorded which). The sequenced sample consisted of PBMCs or T cells enriched from blood (not recorded which). This rearrangement joins TRBV5-1 to TRBJ1-2; 7 nucleotides line up with TRBD1. The CDR3, as DNA: TGCGCCAGCAGCTTGGATCGGGACAGCTATGGCTACACCTTC. It codes for CASSLDRDSYGYTF.